This T cell receptor (beta chain) appears in the sequencing data of a study of OX40 agonist ivuxolimab in advanced cancers. Study-wide context: Partial responses were recorded for three patients, including one with hepatocellular carcinoma and two with cutaneous melanoma.

Study-wide points: Doses of 0.1 to 3.0 mg/kg were accompanied by clonal expansion of CD4+ and CD8+ blood T cells by week 6. Antigen specificity of clonally expanded peripheral T cells was not established.

Assay used: immunoSEQ multiplex PCR; TCRdb lists only in-frame clones, some missing. The sample lists some 40,000 clones, roughly nine tenths occurring once. A remark on this clone: Its specificity is not known.

In germline, CDR1 is DFQATT, CDR2 SNEGSKA (reference sequence). The CDR3 covers 11 residues. V shed 0 bases and J shed 10 bases, with 6 bases lying between them. The genes are TRBV20-1 and TRBJ1-4; possible D gene TRBD1, 5 bases. Sequences were derived from CD4+ or CD8+ T cells sorted from blood, sampled in a trial of the OX40 agonist ivuxolimab. The clonotype originates from an adult with an advanced solid tumor such as melanoma, head and neck, liver or kidney cancer. The CDR3: CSAREGPKLFF. The CDR3 DNA follows: TGCAGTGCTAGAGAGGGACCAAAACTGTTTTTT.